The 7 T cell receptor beta chains given below trace back to one sample, sequenced in a study of blood T cell repertoires in COVID-19. Some clones are missing from TCRdb's copy, which holds only in-frame ones; the method was immunoSEQ multiplex PCR. Of 55,000 to 75,000 clones detected, about 92% appear once; the ten largest clones hold roughly 1.3%. The sequenced material came from peripheral blood. These receptors were collected from a man aged 55 to 70 with acute or convalescent COVID-19.

V usage is TRBV6-2 or TRBV6-3 and J usage is TRBJ1-5, with D perhaps matching TRBD1 (6 bases). Germline V CDR1 and CDR2: MNHEY, SVGEGT. V lost 4 bases to trimming and J lost 2 bases, with 15 bases between them. The CDR3 length is 16 residues. The chain's CDR3 is CASSSTTGLGNQPQHF. The CDR3 DNA is TGTGCCAGCAGTTCCACGACAGGTTTGGGCAATCAGCCCCAGCATTTT.

This rearrangement joins TRBV6-5 to TRBJ1-1; D gene ambiguous. The CDR3 contains 12 residues. Trimming left V 6 bases short and J 1 base short, with 6 bases between. Germline V gives CDR1 MNHEY, CDR2 SVGAGI. The CDR3 is CASSRRNTEAFF. The CDR3 DNA reads as TGTGCCAGCAGCCGGAGGAACACTGAAGCTTTCTTT.

The V gene is TRBV7-9, the J gene TRBJ1-2, with 10 nucleotides matching TRBD1. J gave up 2 bases and V 4 bases, and 4 bases lay outside the gene matches. Germline-derived CDR1 and CDR2 are SEHNR and FQNEAQ (reference sequence). CDR3 size: 15 residues. For the CDR3, the DNA is TGTGCCAGCAGCTCCCTGACAGGGGGCAACTATGGCTACACCTTC. The encoded protein is CASSSLTGGNYGYTF.

This chain joins TRBV7-2 and TRBJ1-2; D possibly corresponds to TRBD1 (5 bases). Germline CDR1 is SGHTA and CDR2 is FQGNSA. V lost 1 base and J 5 bases, leaving 11 bases between the germline ends. The CDR3 sequence is 14 residues long. The CDR3 nucleotides are TGTGCCAGCAGCTTAGTAGGGGCGTCGTATGGCTACACCTTC. It encodes CASSLVGASYGYTF.

The chain joins TRBV2 to TRBJ2-3; 11 positions match TRBD1. V lost 6 bases, J lost 11 bases, and 4 bases stayed unmatched. The germline V gene has CDR1 SNHLY and CDR2 FYNNEI. This CDR3 has 12 amino acids. The CDR3 spells CASSQGQGVQYF. The CDR3 bases are TGTGCCAGCAGCCAGGGACAGGGGGTGCAGTATTTT.

The V call is TRBV5-4, the J call TRBJ1-1; a weak D match, TRBD1 (6 bases). The CDR3 has 13 residues. Germline CDR1 and CDR2: SGHNT and YYREEE (reference sequence). The ends were cut back, 2 bases at V and 6 bases at J, with 11 bases in the middle. CDR3 coding DNA: TGTGCCAGCAGCTTACAGGGCGGACCTGAAGCTTTCTTT. Protein: CASSLQGGPEAFF.

The chain recombines TRBV5-4 with TRBJ2-5, with 13 bases identical to TRBD2. The ends lost 3 bases at V and 2 bases at J; junction bases unmatched: 4. This CDR3 spans 16 amino acids. Germline-derived CDR1 and CDR2 are SGHNT and YYREEE (reference sequence). Here the CDR3 reads CASSSKLAGGQETQYF. For the CDR3, the DNA is TGTGCCAGCAGCTCAAAACTAGCGGGGGGGCAAGAGACCCAGTACTTC. Full variable domain (remainder filled in from reference TRBV5-4 and TRBJ2-5): ETGVTQSPTHLIKTRGQQVTLRCSSQSGHNTVSWYQQALGQGPQFIFQYYREEENGRGNFPPRFSGLQFPNYSSELNVNALELDDSALYLCASSSKLAGGQETQYFGPGTRLLVL.